These 18 T cell receptor beta chains originate from one sample sequenced in a study of blood T cell repertoires in COVID-19. Produced via immunoSEQ multiplex PCR; TCRdb's table is partial and in-frame only. The table records roughly 200,000 clones, about 83% of them present only once. The sample consisted of peripheral blood. The receptors were sampled from a person aged 65-85 years with COVID-19, enrolled during active disease.

CDR3 loop: CASSPSNLQGGTEAFF. The CDR3 DNA reads TGTGCCAGCAGCCCCTCCAACCTCCAGGGGGGCACTGAAGCTTTCTTT. The chain combines TRBV7-9 with TRBJ1-1, with 7 bases fitting TRBD1. V trimming: 5 bases; J trimming: 4 bases; junction bases outside the gene matches: 13. This CDR3 has 16 amino acids. Germline V gene data show CDR1 as SEHNR and CDR2 as FQNEAQ (reference sequence).

This chain joins TRBV14 and TRBJ1-1, with 8 bases that match TRBD1. J lost 1 base, V lost 2 bases, and 3 bases had no gene match. Germline CDR1 and CDR2: SGHDN and FVKESK. The CDR3 has 15 amino acids. The CDR3 bases are TGTGCCAGCAGCCAAAGGACAGGGTCGAACACTGAAGCTTTCTTT. Its protein is CASSQRTGSNTEAFF. Filled out from reference TRBV14 and TRBJ1-1, the complete variable domain reads EAGVTQFPSHSVIEKGQTVTLRCDPISGHDNLYWYRRVMGKEIKFLLHFVKESKQDESGMPNNRFLAERTGGTYSTLKVQPAELEDSGVYFCASSQRTGSNTEAFFGQGTRLTVV.

As regards this clone: The same CDR3 arises from other DNA sequences in this sample as well. The genes are TRBV20-1 and TRBJ2-5, with 11 bases identical to TRBD1. CDR1 is DFQATT and CDR2 is SNEGSKA in the germline V gene (reference sequence). The CDR3 spans 16 residues. Losses at the gene ends were 3 bases for V and 0 bases for J; bases not matched to a gene: 6. The CDR3 region has the DNA TGCAGTGCTAGTGACGCGGGACAGGGGGACCAAGAGACCCAGTACTTC. It translates to CSASDAGQGDQETQYF.

This clone was counted once. V is TRBV28 and J is TRBJ1-2, with D maybe TRBD1 (6 bases). Trimming stripped 5 bases from V and 2 bases from J, with 6 bases between. The CDR3 runs to 12 residues. The germline CDR1 and CDR2 sequences are MDHEN and SYDVKM. This chain's CDR3 is CASSTGNYGYTF. The CDR3 DNA sequence: TGTGCCAGCAGTACAGGGAACTATGGCTACACCTTC.

The chain recombines TRBV28 with TRBJ1-4; 8 nucleotides align to TRBD1. Trimming cost V 3 bases and J 6 bases; bases outside gene matches: 6. The CDR3 is made up of 15 amino acids. Germline lookup yields CDR1 MDHEN and CDR2 SYDVKM. The CDR3 nucleotides read TGTGCCAGCAGTTTGAGGTCAGGGGGCGATGAAAAACTGTTTTTT. Amino acid sequence: CASSLRSGGDEKLFF. Looking up the rest from reference TRBV28 and TRBJ1-4 gives the full variable domain: DVKVTQSSRYLVKRTGEKVFLECVQDMDHENMFWYRQDPGLGLRLIYFSYDVKMKEKGDIPEGYSVSREKKERFSLILESASTNQTSMYLCASSLRSGGDEKLFFGSGTQLSVL.

The V call is TRBV19, the J call TRBJ1-1; D uncertain. The CDR3 is made up of 14 amino acids. Between the trimmed V and J ends, which lost 9 bases and 4 bases, there was a span of 18 bases. From germline, CDR1 is LNHDA and CDR2 SQIVND (reference sequence). CDR3 residues: CASGRAGLTTEAFF. The CDR3 nucleotides are TGTGCCAGCGGGAGGGCGGGGTTGACCACTGAAGCTTTCTTT.

The V call is TRBV19, the J call TRBJ1-5; TRBD1 matches 7 bases. V was pared by 4 bases and J by 7 bases, with 7 bases of the junction left unmatched. From germline, CDR1 is LNHDA and CDR2 SQIVND (reference sequence). The CDR3 runs to 14 residues. Here the CDR3 reads CASSNRDSGQPQHF. DNA for the CDR3: TGTGCCAGTAGTAATAGGGACAGTGGCCAGCCCCAGCATTTT.

The genes are TRBV27 and TRBJ2-1, with 9 nucleotides matching TRBD2. The CDR3 runs 15 residues. V shed 3 bases and J 6 bases; nucleotides not matched to a gene: 6. CDR1 is MNHEY, CDR2 SMNVEV, per germline (reference sequence). CDR3 sequence (DNA): TGTGCCAGCAGTTTGGGGGGACTAGCTCGCAATGAGCAGTTCTTC. Translation: CASSLGGLARNEQFF.

The chain joins TRBV12-3 or TRBV12-4 to TRBJ2-7; tentatively, D is TRBD1 (6 bases). This CDR3 spans 12 amino acids. Between the trimmed V and J ends, which lost 8 bases and 2 bases, there was a span of 10 bases. DNA for the CDR3: TGTGCCAGCCGGCAGGGGCCCTACGAGCAGTACTTC. Residues: CASRQGPYEQYF.

The rearrangement joins TRBV6-2 or TRBV6-3 to TRBJ2-5, with 8 positions matching TRBD2. Germline CDR1 reads MNHEY; CDR2 reads SVGEGT. V shed 2 bases, J shed 1 base, and the junction held 6 bases outside the gene matches. The CDR3 extends over 16 amino acids. The CDR3 is CASSYPERGSQETQYF. Here the CDR3 DNA reads TGTGCCAGCAGTTACCCCGAGCGGGGGAGCCAAGAGACCCAGTACTTC.

This chain joins TRBV10-3 and TRBJ1-6; the match to TRBD1 covers 7 bases. CDR1 and CDR2 from the germline V gene are ENHRY and SYGVKD. The CDR3 has 14 residues. Trimming cost V 4 bases and J 7 bases; bases outside gene matches: 4. CDR3 nucleotide sequence: TGTGCCATCAGTGGACAGGGAAACAATTCACCCCTCCACTTT. Encoded protein: CAISGQGNNSPLHF.

This clone was counted a single time. This chain joins TRBV6-5 and TRBJ1-5; the D gene is possibly TRBD1 (6 bases). CDR3 size: 13 residues. CDR1 is MNHEY, CDR2 SVGAGI, per germline. Trimming pared 5 bases from V and 7 bases from J, leaving 12 bases between. CDR3 sequence (DNA): TGTGCCAGCAGTCAGACAGGTTGGCAGCCCCAGCATTTT. This gives the protein CASSQTGWQPQHF.

The chain links TRBV28 to TRBJ2-7; 8 nucleotides match TRBD2. The V gene end was trimmed by 7 bases and the J gene end by 3 bases; junction bases not matched to a gene: 8. CDR1 is MDHEN, CDR2 SYDVKM, per germline. The CDR3 totals 14 residues. CDR3 nucleotide sequence: TGTGCCAGCACCCCACTAGCGGAGTTCTACGAGCAGTACTTC. As protein: CASTPLAEFYEQYF.

The genes are TRBV10-3 and TRBJ1-2; D call uncertain. V lost 3 bases, J lost 2 bases, and 7 bases lay in between. The CDR3 runs to 13 residues. Per the germline V gene, CDR1 is ENHRY and CDR2 is SYGVKD. DNA for the CDR3: TGTGCCATCAGTGATAGAGGAAACTATGGCTACACCTTC. Translation gives CAISDRGNYGYTF.

The V and J genes are TRBV14 and TRBJ1-2; D is ambiguous. This CDR3 is 16 amino acids long. Germline loops: CDR1 SGHDN, CDR2 FVKESK. Trimming removed 0 bases from V and 8 bases from J, with 19 bases in between. CDR3 residues: CASSQDDVPTGVGYTF. The CDR3 DNA follows: TGTGCCAGCAGCCAAGATGACGTACCCACGGGAGTCGGCTACACCTTC.

This clone was found once. The chain employs TRBV6-1 and TRBJ2-4; D is possibly TRBD1 (5 bases). Per germline, CDR1 MNHNS and CDR2 SASEGT. The CDR3 is 14 residues long. The V gene lost 3 bases and the J gene lost 9 bases, with 15 bases spanning the gap. This CDR3 reads CASSEGRSVGIQYF. As DNA, the CDR3 is TGTGCCAGCAGTGAGGGGCGATCGGTTGGCATTCAGTACTTC.

This sequence joins TRBV3-1 (or the pseudogene TRBV3-2) and TRBJ2-1; 10 bases are shared with TRBD2. V was clipped by 5 bases and J by 4 bases; unmatched bases: 14. The CDR3 contains 18 residues. Germline lookup yields CDR1 LGHDT and CDR2 YNNKEL (reference sequence). CDR3 nucleotides: TGTGCCAGCAGCTCTCCCGCGCGCCTAGCGGGAGTATACAATGAGCAGTTCTTC. Amino acids: CASSSPARLAGVYNEQFF.

The chain has TRBV15 and TRBJ2-7, with D perhaps TRBD1 (5 bases). In germline, CDR1 is LNHNV, CDR2 YYDKDF (reference sequence). Trimming took off 0 bases at V and 6 bases at J, with 12 bases between the two ends. This CDR3 region has 14 residues. DNA of the CDR3: TGTGCCACCAGCAGAGATCGTGGGCAGGGCGAGCAGTACTTC. Translated: CATSRDRGQGEQYF.